This TCR beta chain is from a study of T-cell memory formation after mild COVID-19. In TCRdb, the 5' RACE reads were re-called with MiXCR into one record per CDR3 protein. The repertoire holds fewer than 400,000 distinct CDR3 sequences, with 15% to 20% as singletons. CDR1 is MNHEY and CDR2 is SVGEGT in the germline V gene. With 7 bases removed from V and 6 bases from J, the gap between germline ends came to 11 bases. CDR3 length: 12 amino acids. The rearrangement uses TRBV6-2 or TRBV6-3 and TRBJ2-3; D gene unclear. The receptor was derived from a man aged 18 to 29 who had mild COVID-19 (a few samples of this study predate the infection). Cell type and time point are not known. Specimen: PBMCs or a T cell subset sorted from them (not recorded which). The CDR3 loop reads CASKVPPDTQYF. The CDR3, as DNA: TGTGCCAGCAAAGTACCCCCGGATACGCAGTATTTT.